A single sample is the source of the 15 T cell receptor beta chains below, sequenced in a study of sequential checkpoint blockade in melanoma. The treatment denotes: randomized to nivolumab then ipilimumab (arm A) or the reverse (arm B). Generated by immunoSEQ multiplex PCR, the TCRdb table keeps only in-frame clones and is missing some. The sample has about 9,100 clones, around 80% seen once. Sequenced material: CD8+ T cells sorted from blood (inferred from file names), taken from a patient given nivolumab and ipilimumab in sequence. These receptors all stem from a human donor with melanoma.

The chain employs TRBV4-3 and TRBJ1-1, with D possibly TRBD1 on 5 matching bases. Germline lookup yields CDR1 LGHNA and CDR2 YSLEER. CDR3 length: 15 amino acids. Trimming removed 0 bases at V and 1 base at J, with 9 bases between. The DNA for the CDR3 is TGCGCCAGCAGCCAAGATGGGCAGGGGAACACTGAAGCTTTCTTT. It translates to CASSQDGQGNTEAFF.

This CDR3 is CASSLLGSSYNEQFF. CDR3 nucleotide sequence: TGTGCCAGCAGCTTGTTAGGGAGCTCCTACAATGAGCAGTTCTTC. The rearrangement uses TRBV11-2 and TRBJ2-1, with D perhaps matching TRBD2 (5 bases). Germline V lookup: CDR1 SGHAT, CDR2 FQNNGV. Deletions cut 3 bases from V and 0 bases from J, with 9 bases between. CDR3 size: 15 residues.

The V gene is TRBV7-9, the J gene TRBJ2-1, with D possibly TRBD2 on 6 matching bases. The CDR3 contains 16 residues. Germline V gene sequence: CDR1 SEHNR, CDR2 FQNEAQ (reference sequence). Between the trimmed V and J ends, which lost 4 bases and 8 bases, there was a span of 21 bases. The CDR3 loop reads CASSSPDQLAFHEQFF. The CDR3 DNA reads TGTGCCAGCAGCTCCCCGGACCAACTAGCCTTCCATGAGCAGTTCTTC.

A few counts support this clone. The V call is TRBV4-3, the J call TRBJ2-3, with TRBD2 matching 8 bases. Germline V gene sequence: CDR1 LGHNA, CDR2 YSLEER. Trimming cost V 0 bases and J 4 bases; bases outside gene matches: 6. The CDR3 runs to 16 residues. CDR3 sequence: CASSQDITSGADTQYF. For the CDR3, the DNA is TGCGCCAGCAGCCAAGACATCACTAGCGGTGCAGATACGCAGTATTTT.

The chain uses TRBV28 and TRBJ1-2, with a possible D match to TRBD1 (5 bases). The CDR3 has 15 residues. Trimming stripped 5 bases from V and 0 bases from J, with 13 bases between. In germline, CDR1 is MDHEN, CDR2 SYDVKM. The CDR3 bases are TGTGCCAGCAGTGCGGGACCTGCCCCTAACTATGGCTACACCTTC. This codes for CASSAGPAPNYGYTF.

Only a few counts were recorded for this clone. The V gene is TRBV6-1, the J gene TRBJ1-1, with D possibly matching TRBD1 (6 bases). The V and J ends lost 7 bases and 2 bases respectively, with 17 bases between them. There are 15 residues in the CDR3. Germline V gene data show CDR1 as MNHNS and CDR2 as SASEGT. The CDR3 is CASTQEGGGNTEAFF. Written as DNA, the CDR3 is TGTGCCAGCACCCAAGAGGGAGGGGGAAACACTGAAGCTTTCTTT.

V usage is TRBV4-3 and J usage is TRBJ2-3, with 7 bases that match TRBD2. V shed 0 bases and J 11 bases; nucleotides not matched to a gene: 14. The germline CDR1 and CDR2 sequences are LGHNA and YSLEER. The CDR3 is 16 amino acids. CDR3 amino acids: CASSQDNPGGMRGQYF. In DNA form, the CDR3 reads TGCGCCAGCAGCCAAGATAACCCGGGAGGAATGAGGGGGCAGTATTTT.

The J gene is TRBJ2-3, the V gene TRBV7-8; 14 bases are shared with TRBD2. The V and J ends lost 5 bases and 3 bases, in that order; junction bases with no gene match: 7. The CDR3 spans 17 residues. Germline CDR1 SGHVS, CDR2 FQNEAQ. CDR3: CASSPGLAGGGTDTQYF. In nucleotides, the CDR3 is TGTGCCAGCAGCCCCGGACTAGCGGGGGGTGGGACAGATACGCAGTATTTT. Based on the CDR3 plus reference TRBV7-8 and TRBJ2-3, the full variable domain is GAGVSQSPRYKVAKRGQDVALRCDPISGHVSLFWYQQALGQGPEFLTYFQNEAQLDKSGLPSDRFFAERPEGSVSTLKIQRTQQEDSAVYLCASSPGLAGGGTDTQYFGPGTRLTVL.

This clone is a singleton in its sample. The chain links TRBV6-5 to TRBJ1-2; 9 nucleotides agree with TRBD1. CDR3 length: 16 residues. The ends lost 0 bases at V and 3 bases at J; junction bases unmatched: 5. Germline V gene data show CDR1 as MNHEY and CDR2 as SVGAGI. The CDR3 DNA reads as TGTGCCAGCAGTTACTCGCGCCGGACAGGGGACTATGGCTACACCTTC. This codes for CASSYSRRTGDYGYTF.

This clone appeared a few times. The chain employs TRBV5-6 and TRBJ1-2, with D unresolved. V shed 4 bases and J shed 8 bases, with 15 bases lying between them. CDR1 SGHDT and CDR2 YYEEEE come from the germline V gene. This CDR3 region has 13 residues. CDR3 protein: CASSAGETGGYTF. For the CDR3, the DNA is TGTGCCAGCAGCGCCGGGGAAACGGGGGGCTACACCTTC.

The rearrangement links TRBV19 to TRBJ2-1; TRBD1 is a possible D gene (6 bases). Between the trimmed V and J ends, which lost 10 bases and 10 bases, there was a span of 11 bases. Germline V gene sequence: CDR1 LNHDA, CDR2 SQIVND (reference sequence). The CDR3 extends over 10 amino acids. The chain's CDR3 is CATGVGEQFF. DNA for the CDR3: TGTGCCACAGGGGTAGGGGAGCAGTTCTTC.

V and J are TRBV5-1 and TRBJ1-1; D is undetermined. Germline CDR1 SGHRS, CDR2 YFSETQ. There are 14 residues in the CDR3. V lost 0 bases and J 0 bases, leaving 6 bases between the germline ends. This CDR3 reads CASSLGGVNTEAFF. The CDR3 region has the DNA TGCGCCAGCAGCTTGGGAGGTGTGAACACTGAAGCTTTCTTT.

The rearrangement uses TRBV6-5 and TRBJ2-1, with 7 bases fitting TRBD2. Germline CDR1 reads MNHEY; CDR2 reads SVGAGI. CDR3 length: 15 residues. J gave up 6 bases and V 3 bases, and 8 bases lay outside the gene matches. The CDR3 bases are TGTGCCAGCAGTTATGGGGCGGGAGTTTCCAATGAGCAGTTCTTC. It encodes CASSYGAGVSNEQFF.

The rearrangement uses TRBV7-6 and TRBJ2-5; 10 nucleotides agree with TRBD2. Trimming took 4 bases from V and 5 from J; bases not matched to a gene: 7. The germline gives CDR1 SGHVS, CDR2 FNYEAQ. The CDR3 sequence is 15 residues long. The CDR3 is CASSSLAGVVETQYF. CDR3 nucleotides: TGTGCCAGCAGCTCTCTAGCGGGAGTAGTTGAGACCCAGTACTTC.

The rearrangement joins TRBV7-9 to TRBJ2-7; D may be TRBD1 (5 bases). The CDR3 loop spans 14 amino acids. Per the germline V gene, CDR1 is SEHNR and CDR2 is FQNEAQ (reference sequence). Trimming removed 5 bases at V and 1 base at J, with 12 bases between. The CDR3 DNA is TGTGCCAGCAGCCAAGACAGCCTATCCTACGAGCAGTACTTC. Translated: CASSQDSLSYEQYF.